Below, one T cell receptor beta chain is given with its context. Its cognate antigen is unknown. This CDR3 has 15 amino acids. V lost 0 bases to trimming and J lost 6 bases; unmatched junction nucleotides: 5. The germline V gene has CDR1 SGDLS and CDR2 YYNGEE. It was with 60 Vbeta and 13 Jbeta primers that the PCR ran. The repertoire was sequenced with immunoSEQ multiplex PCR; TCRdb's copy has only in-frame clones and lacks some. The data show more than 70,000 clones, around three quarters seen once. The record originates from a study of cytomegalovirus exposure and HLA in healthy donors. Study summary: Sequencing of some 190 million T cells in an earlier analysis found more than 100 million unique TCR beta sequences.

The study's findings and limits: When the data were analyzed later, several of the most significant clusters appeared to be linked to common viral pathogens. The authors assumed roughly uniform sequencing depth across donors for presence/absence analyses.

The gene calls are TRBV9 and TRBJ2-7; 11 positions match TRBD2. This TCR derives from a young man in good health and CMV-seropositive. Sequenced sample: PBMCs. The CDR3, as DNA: TGTGCCAGCAGCGTAGCTACTAGCGGGAGAAGCGAGCAGTACTTC. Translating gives CASSVATSGRSEQYF.